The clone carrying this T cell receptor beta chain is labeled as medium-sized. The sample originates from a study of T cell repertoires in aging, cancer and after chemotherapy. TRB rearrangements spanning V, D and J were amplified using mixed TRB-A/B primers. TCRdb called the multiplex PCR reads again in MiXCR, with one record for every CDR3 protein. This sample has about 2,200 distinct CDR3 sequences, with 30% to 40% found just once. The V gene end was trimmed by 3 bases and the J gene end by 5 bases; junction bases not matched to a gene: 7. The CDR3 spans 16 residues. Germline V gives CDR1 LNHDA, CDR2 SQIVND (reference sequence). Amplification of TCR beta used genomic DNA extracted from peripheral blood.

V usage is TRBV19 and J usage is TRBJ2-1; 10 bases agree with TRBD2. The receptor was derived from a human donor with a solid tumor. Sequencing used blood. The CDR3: CASSILGSGRDNEQFF. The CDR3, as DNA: TGTGCCAGTAGTATTCTAGGGAGCGGGAGGGACAATGAGCAGTTCTTC.